The 32 T cell receptor beta chains in this list originate from one sample, sequenced in a study of blood T cell repertoires in COVID-19. The repertoire was sequenced with immunoSEQ multiplex PCR; TCRdb's copy has only in-frame clones and lacks some. The sample consists of 15,000 or so clones, 88% of them appearing once. The sequenced sample consisted of peripheral blood. The origin of the receptors is a human donor in a cohort sampled during active COVID-19.

The rearrangement links TRBV28 to TRBJ1-5; 10 bases are shared with TRBD1. The J segment lost 6 bases and the V segment lost 4 bases, leaving 9 bases of the junction unmatched. This CDR3 has 16 residues. CDR1 is MDHEN, CDR2 SYDVKM, per germline. CDR3 nucleotides: TGTGCCAGCAGTTCTGAAGACAGGGGGCTTGGTCAGCCCCAGCATTTT. This codes for CASSSEDRGLGQPQHF.

The chain couples TRBV7-2 to TRBJ2-3; weak D call: TRBD2 (5 bases). The V and J ends lost 7 bases and 3 bases respectively, with 17 bases between them. This CDR3 is 15 amino acids long. Germline V gives CDR1 SGHTA, CDR2 FQGNSA. In nucleotides, the CDR3 is TGTGCCAGCACCCCTATGGACTTTACTACAGATACGCAGTATTTT. Amino acids: CASTPMDFTTDTQYF.

The chain joins TRBV19 to TRBJ1-5; D ambiguous. Trimming left V 6 bases short and J 4 bases short, with 13 bases between. Germline lookup yields CDR1 LNHDA and CDR2 SQIVND (reference sequence). This CDR3 contains 14 residues. CDR3 nucleotide sequence: TGTGCCAGTAGCCTCCACAGTAATAATCAGCCCCAGCATTTT. Residues: CASSLHSNNQPQHF.

V usage is TRBV3-1 (or the pseudogene TRBV3-2) and J usage is TRBJ2-3; possible D gene TRBD2, 6 bases. The length of the CDR3 is 12 residues. The V gene's germline CDR1 is LGHDT and CDR2 YNNKEL (reference sequence). Between the trimmed V and J ends, which lost 4 bases and 10 bases, there was a span of 12 bases. The CDR3 loop is CASSRRGGAQYF. The DNA for the CDR3 is TGTGCCAGCAGCCGCCGAGGAGGGGCGCAGTATTTT.

J is TRBJ2-2 and V is TRBV2; 9 positions agree with TRBD1. Unmatched junction bases numbered 0, after V lost 6 bases and J lost 1 base. The CDR3 covers 14 residues. CDR1 is SNHLY and CDR2 is FYNNEI in the germline V gene. The CDR3 loop reads CASRGQGNTGELFF. The CDR3 DNA follows: TGTGCCAGCAGGGGACAGGGGAACACCGGGGAGCTGTTTTTT.

Details on this clone: A much larger clonotype is one base distant, so this may be a read error. The chain joins TRBV20-1 to TRBJ2-3; 9 nucleotides align to TRBD2. Germline V gene lookup returns CDR1 DFQATT and CDR2 SNEGSKA (reference sequence). V gave up 3 bases and J gave up 4 bases; unmatched junction bases: 8. The CDR3 covers 15 residues. The CDR3: CSASLAGGRADTQYF. The DNA for the CDR3 is TGCAGTGCTAGTTTGGCGGGGGGGCGGGCAGATACGCAGTATTTT.

The chain uses TRBV10-1 and TRBJ2-3, with TRBD1 identical over 10 bases. The CDR3 is made up of 13 amino acids. The V segment lost 6 bases and the J segment 7 bases; nucleotides outside the gene matches: 4. Germline V gives CDR1 WNHNN, CDR2 SYGVQD (reference sequence). The CDR3 sequence: CASSGGQGYTQYF. The DNA for the CDR3 is TGCGCCAGCAGCGGGGGACAGGGGTATACGCAGTATTTT.

This rearrangement joins TRBV30 to TRBJ1-2, with D unclear. Germline lookup yields CDR1 GTSNPN and CDR2 SVGIG (reference sequence). V was cut by 2 bases and J by 7 bases, with 14 bases left in between. CDR3 length: 13 amino acids. The CDR3 DNA reads TGTGCCTGGAGTCAGACTCCGGAGGGTGGCTACACCTTC. Its translation is CAWSQTPEGGYTF.

The chain employs TRBV5-1 and TRBJ1-4; maybe TRBD1 (5 bases). CDR1 and CDR2 (germline): SGHRS, YFSETQ. The CDR3 loop spans 14 amino acids. The V and J ends lost 1 base and 5 bases respectively, with 9 bases between them. CDR3 protein: CASSLRAGNEKLFF. Written as DNA, the CDR3 is TGCGCCAGCAGCTTGAGGGCAGGGAATGAAAAACTGTTTTTT.

The chain carries TRBV23-1 and TRBJ1-5; tentatively, D is TRBD1 (5 bases). TRBV23-1 is an ORF, and what it does is uncertain. This CDR3 has 15 residues. Trimming shortened V by 1 base and J by 3 bases, and 10 bases separated the two germline ends. DNA of the CDR3: TGCGCCAGCAGTCAATTAGGGGAGGACAATCAGCCCCAGCATTTT. Translated, it gives CASSQLGEDNQPQHF.

The V and J genes are TRBV28 and TRBJ2-3; 12 bases fit TRBD2. Germline V gives CDR1 MDHEN, CDR2 SYDVKM. The CDR3 has 18 amino acids. Trimming cost V 5 bases and J 4 bases; bases outside gene matches: 13. DNA of the CDR3: TGTGCCAGCAGTCCCCCTCACCTAGCGGGGGGGCGAGCAGATACGCAGTATTTT. Its protein is CASSPPHLAGGRADTQYF.

The chain employs TRBV6-5 and TRBJ1-2, with a tentative D call TRBD1 (5 bases). Trimming shortened V by 0 bases and J by 4 bases, and 12 bases separated the two germline ends. Germline lookup yields CDR1 MNHEY and CDR2 SVGAGI. This CDR3 comprises 15 residues. The DNA of the CDR3 is TGTGCCAGCAGTTACTCCGCGGGGCCGAGCTATGGCTACACCTTC. Translating it yields CASSYSAGPSYGYTF.

This clone was picked up one time. The rearrangement joins TRBV9 to TRBJ1-2; 11 bases are shared with TRBD1. CDR3 length: 15 amino acids. With 3 bases clipped from V and 2 bases from J, the junction kept 3 bases outside the gene matches. From germline, CDR1 is SGDLS and CDR2 YYNGEE. Here the CDR3 reads CASSARDRGNYGYTF. Here the CDR3 DNA reads TGTGCCAGCAGCGCCAGGGACAGGGGGAACTATGGCTACACCTTC. The full variable domain, rest sourced from reference TRBV9 and TRBJ1-2, is DSGVTQTPKHLITATGQRVTLRCSPRSGDLSVYWYQQSLDQGLQFLIQYYNGEERAKGNILERFSAQQFPDLHSELNLSSLELGDSALYFCASSARDRGNYGYTFGSGTRLTVV.

This clone has a single count. The chain links TRBV19 to TRBJ2-2; TRBD1 agrees at 8 bases. V lost 6 bases, J lost 4 bases, and 10 bases stayed unmatched. The CDR3 runs 16 residues. Germline V gives CDR1 LNHDA, CDR2 SQIVND (reference sequence). The CDR3 DNA sequence: TGTGCCAGTAGCGACCGGGACAGGTTACCCACCGGGGAGCTGTTTTTT. It encodes CASSDRDRLPTGELFF.

CDR3 sequence reads: CASSLQVAGEQYF. DNA of the CDR3: TGCGCCAGCAGCTTGCAAGTGGCTGGCGAGCAGTACTTC. The chain has TRBV5-1 and TRBJ2-7; D not certain. The ends were cut back, 1 base at V and 6 bases at J, with 11 bases in the middle. Germline V gene sequence: CDR1 SGHRS, CDR2 YFSETQ. The CDR3 covers 13 residues.

In DNA, the CDR3 is TGTGCCAGCAGCTATTGGGGGGGCGTCGACACTGAAGCTTTCTTT. It specifies CASSYWGGVDTEAFF. The J gene is TRBJ1-1, the V gene TRBV7-2, with D possibly being TRBD1 (6 bases). Trimming cost V 4 bases and J 3 bases, with 15 bases left between them. The V gene's germline CDR1 is SGHTA and CDR2 FQGNSA. The CDR3 contains 15 residues.

V is TRBV4-1 and J is TRBJ2-7; D may be TRBD1 (6 bases). This CDR3 contains 15 residues. Trimming took 4 bases from V and 2 from J, leaving 15 bases between them. CDR1 MGHRA and CDR2 YSYEKL come from the germline V gene. The CDR3 sequence is CASSRFLDRTYEQYF. The CDR3 coding sequence is TGCGCCAGCAGCCGTTTCCTAGACAGGACCTACGAGCAGTACTTC.

This chain uses TRBV11-2 with TRBJ1-1, with D perhaps matching TRBD1 (5 bases). Deletions cut 4 bases from V and 4 bases from J, with 19 bases between. The CDR3 is made up of 16 amino acids. Looked up from germline, CDR1 is SGHAT and CDR2 is FQNNGV. The CDR3 region is CASSSREGRDATEAFF. In nucleotides, the CDR3 is TGTGCCAGCAGCTCTAGGGAGGGCAGGGATGCCACTGAAGCTTTCTTT.

This chain uses TRBV27 with TRBJ1-2, with D unresolved. The CDR3 is 15 residues long. Germline V lookup: CDR1 MNHEY, CDR2 SMNVEV (reference sequence). V was pared by 5 bases and J by 1 base, with 14 bases between. CDR3 DNA: TGTGCCAGCAGTACGTCACCACACGTTAACTATGGCTACACCTTC. Translating it yields CASSTSPHVNYGYTF.

This chain links TRBV28 with TRBJ1-1; 8 positions match TRBD1. The CDR3 contains 14 residues. V gave up 2 bases and J gave up 3 bases; unmatched junction bases: 2. CDR1 and CDR2 from the germline V gene are MDHEN and SYDVKM. CDR3 DNA: TGTGCCAGCAGTTTACACAGGGGGGACACTGAAGCTTTCTTT. Translation gives CASSLHRGDTEAFF.

The chain recombines TRBV19 with TRBJ1-1, with D perhaps TRBD1 (6 bases). V was trimmed by 9 bases and J by 4 bases, leaving 24 bases between them. CDR3 length equals 16 residues. Germline V gives CDR1 LNHDA, CDR2 SQIVND (reference sequence). CDR3 nucleotides: TGTGCCAGCCCTAACCCCACACAGGGATCGGTCACTGAAGCTTTCTTT. It yields the protein CASPNPTQGSVTEAFF. Drawing the rest from reference TRBV19 and TRBJ1-1, the complete variable domain is DGGITQSPKYLFRKEGQNVTLSCEQNLNHDAMYWYRQDPGQGLRLIYYSQIVNDFQKGDIAEGYSVSREKKESFPLTVTSAQKNPTAFYLCASPNPTQGSVTEAFFGQGTRLTVV.

The genes are TRBV30 and TRBJ1-2; possibly TRBD1 for D (6 bases). Germline CDR1 GTSNPN, CDR2 SVGIG (reference sequence). The CDR3 sequence is 14 residues long. Trimming removed 4 bases at V and 3 bases at J, with 15 bases between. The CDR3 is CAWNREGGYYGYTF. CDR3 bases: TGTGCCTGGAATCGGGAAGGGGGTTACTATGGCTACACCTTC. Complete variable domain (other parts from reference TRBV30 and TRBJ1-2): SQTIHQWPATLVQPVGSPLSLECTVEGTSNPNLYWYRQAAGRGLQLLFYSVGIGQISSEVPQNLSASRPQDRQFILSSKKLLLSDSGFYLCAWNREGGYYGYTFGSGTRLTVV.

The rearrangement links TRBV19 to TRBJ1-2, with D unresolved. This CDR3 contains 15 residues. V was shortened by 5 bases and J by 1 base, with 14 bases between the two germline ends. Germline V gene sequence: CDR1 LNHDA, CDR2 SQIVND (reference sequence). The CDR3 sequence is CASSALGGGNYGYTF. CDR3 nucleotides: TGTGCCAGTAGTGCCCTAGGTGGTGGTAACTATGGCTACACCTTC.

The chain uses TRBV5-4 and TRBJ2-1; perhaps TRBD1 as D (6 bases). Germline assignment: CDR1 SGHNT and CDR2 YYREEE (reference sequence). This CDR3 spans 15 amino acids. V dropped 4 bases and J dropped 2 bases, with 13 bases sitting between them. The CDR3 coding sequence is TGTGCCAGCAGCACCTCAGGGGACCCCTACAATGAGCAGTTCTTC. The encoded protein is CASSTSGDPYNEQFF.

This clone showed up just once. V gene TRBV4-1 combines with J gene TRBJ1-1, with D unresolved. The length of the CDR3 is 15 residues. CDR1 is MGHRA and CDR2 is YSYEKL in the germline V gene. V dropped 1 base and J dropped 3 bases, with 12 bases sitting between them. This CDR3 is CASSQVPGGDTEAFF. Written as DNA, the CDR3 is TGCGCCAGCAGCCAAGTTCCGGGCGGGGACACTGAAGCTTTCTTT.

The genes are TRBV5-1 and TRBJ2-1; 10 bases map to TRBD2. This CDR3 region has 17 residues. Trimming cost V 0 bases and J 5 bases; bases outside gene matches: 8. Germline CDR1 and CDR2: SGHRS and YFSETQ. CDR3 nucleotide sequence: TGCGCCAGCAGCTTGGTAAGCGGGGGGGCGTCACACAATGAGCAGTTCTTC. Translation gives CASSLVSGGASHNEQFF.

The chain recombines TRBV6-4 with TRBJ2-3; 7 bases map to TRBD2. The CDR3 is made up of 18 amino acids. CDR1 is MRHNA, CDR2 SNTAGT, per germline. V lost 0 bases, J lost 0 bases, and 9 bases stayed unmatched. The CDR3: CASSDSNGEGWSTDTQYF. The CDR3 nucleotides read TGTGCCAGCAGTGACTCGAATGGGGAGGGATGGAGCACAGATACGCAGTATTTT.

The chain has TRBV6-5 and TRBJ2-3; the D gene is possibly TRBD1 (6 bases). CDR1 MNHEY and CDR2 SVGAGI come from the germline V gene. This CDR3 has 16 amino acids. V lost 4 bases to trimming and J lost 1 base, with 15 bases between them. This CDR3 reads CASSSPSRGGTDTQYF. The CDR3 bases are TGTGCCAGCAGTTCTCCAAGCAGGGGTGGCACAGATACGCAGTATTTT.

The chain uses TRBV7-9 and TRBJ2-1; 9 bases agree with TRBD2. The CDR3 loop spans 15 amino acids. Trimming at V came to 5 bases and at J to 0 bases, leaving 2 bases not matched to a gene. Per germline, CDR1 SEHNR and CDR2 FQNEAQ (reference sequence). The CDR3 DNA sequence: TGTGCCAGCAGCCCGCGGGGGGGCTCCTACAATGAGCAGTTCTTC. Protein product: CASSPRGGSYNEQFF.

This chain connects TRBV3-1 (or the pseudogene TRBV3-2) to TRBJ2-7; 11 bases match TRBD1. V lost 3 bases and J lost 4; bases outside the gene matches: 2. Per the germline V gene, CDR1 is LGHDT and CDR2 is YNNKEL (reference sequence). The CDR3 consists of 14 residues. Here the CDR3 reads CASSHGQGAYEQYF. The DNA of the CDR3 is TGTGCCAGCAGCCATGGACAGGGGGCTTACGAGCAGTACTTC.

The chain carries TRBV5-4 and TRBJ2-1; 7 positions match TRBD1. This CDR3 has 13 amino acids. Trimming removed 4 bases from V and 12 bases from J; junction bases left unmatched: 10. Looked up from germline, CDR1 is SGHNT and CDR2 is YYREEE (reference sequence). CDR3 loop: CASSGTVTMRQFF. The CDR3 DNA reads TGTGCCAGCAGCGGGACAGTAACAATGAGGCAGTTCTTC. Supplemented by reference TRBV5-4 and TRBJ2-1, the full variable domain reads ETGVTQSPTHLIKTRGQQVTLRCSSQSGHNTVSWYQQALGQGPQFIFQYYREEENGRGNFPPRFSGLQFPNYSSELNVNALELDDSALYLCASSGTVTMRQFFGPGTRLTVL.

This clone was recorded once. V usage is TRBV6-5 and J usage is TRBJ2-3, with 10 bases matching TRBD2. The length of the CDR3 is 14 residues. J gave up 6 bases and V 6 bases, and 6 bases lay outside the gene matches. CDR1 and CDR2 (germline): MNHEY, SVGAGI. CDR3 nucleotide sequence: TGTGCCAGCAGGGCTAGCGGGGGTGCGGATACGCAGTATTTT. This encodes CASRASGGADTQYF.